Below, one T cell receptor beta chain is given with its context. Its antigen is as yet unknown. Clones were sequenced by immunoSEQ multiplex PCR, and TCRdb holds only the in-frame ones, with some missing. The sample shows about 2.3 million clones, 85% to 95% of them seen only once. This entry belongs to a study of shared clonotypes between healthy human individuals. Division of CD4+ cells produced a CD45RA+ naive subset and a CD45RA-negative memory subset. Notes on the study in general: Sampling covered nothing but blood. Tissue TCR repertoires likely differ from those found in blood. Among the subsets, naive ones generally showed larger estimated richness than memory ones.

Germline-derived CDR1 and CDR2 are SGHTA and FQGNSA. The CDR3 is 18 amino acids. Trimming removed 3 bases at V and 0 bases at J, with 18 bases between. This clonotype was obtained from a man aged 18 to 29 in good health. Some clones in this sample may be carry-over from other donors' samples. The material sequenced was naive CD4+ T cells from PBMCs. Subset denoted: CD45RA+ positively selected. V gene TRBV7-2 combines with J gene TRBJ1-3, with D perhaps TRBD1 (5 bases). CDR3 bases: TGTGCCAGCAGCTTGGCCGGGACGGAACTAATCTCTGGAAACACCATATATTTT. Amino acids: CASSLAGTELISGNTIYF.